The clone carrying this T cell receptor (beta chain) was seen many times. Antigen specificity is unknown. This record belongs to a study of CD8 T cells in ankylosing spondylitis. TCRdb reanalysed the 5' RACE reads using MiXCR and keeps one entry per CDR3 protein. The sample has more than 95,000 distinct CDR3 sequences; roughly 8.3% are singletons. This CDR3 has 15 residues. CDR1 and CDR2 from the germline V gene are LGHNA and YNFKEQ. V lost 1 base and J 8 bases, leaving 12 bases between the germline ends. Study observations and caveats: Past research had described some motif variants in reactive arthritis synovial fluid and blood.

The clonotype originates from a male donor with ankylosing spondylitis or in good health (not recorded which). The specimen was blood, either unsorted or a sorted T cell fraction (not recorded which). The V call is TRBV4-2, the J call TRBJ1-6; D is unclear. Written as DNA, the CDR3 is TGTGCCAGCAGCCAAGTAAAGGCTGCTTATTCACCCCTCCACTTT. Translation: CASSQVKAAYSPLHF.